The 29 T cell receptor beta chains given below trace back to one sample, sequenced in a study of blood T cell repertoires in COVID-19. TCRdb's copy holds only in-frame clones and misses some; the assay was immunoSEQ multiplex PCR. The sample consists of roughly 230,000 clones, 65% to 85% of them appearing once. The sample was peripheral blood. These receptors were collected from a man aged 40-50 years with active or convalescent COVID-19.

In DNA, the CDR3 is TGTGCCTGGAGTGTGAGTTCAGGCCTCAATCAGCCCCAGCATTTT. Its protein is CAWSVSSGLNQPQHF. This chain uses TRBV30 with TRBJ1-5; D not certain. With 0 bases removed from V and 3 bases from J, the gap between germline ends came to 12 bases. CDR1 is GTSNPN, CDR2 SVGIG, per germline (reference sequence). There are 15 residues in the CDR3.

The chain joins TRBV27 to TRBJ1-2, with 7 bases lining up with TRBD1. V was clipped by 6 bases and J by 1 base; unmatched bases: 8. In germline, CDR1 is MNHEY, CDR2 SMNVEV (reference sequence). The CDR3 runs to 15 residues. CDR3 nucleotide sequence: TGTGCCAGCAGCAAAACAGGGGACCTTAACTATGGCTACACCTTC. Its protein is CASSKTGDLNYGYTF.

The V gene is TRBV29-1, the J gene TRBJ2-7, with D possibly TRBD1 on 6 matching bases. Looked up from germline, CDR1 is SQVTM and CDR2 is ANQGSEA. V gave up 6 bases and J gave up 7 bases, with 22 bases separating them. There are 14 residues in the CDR3. In DNA, the CDR3 is TGCAGCGTGGCTGTCCCGGGACATGGTCGGGAGCAGTACTTC. It specifies CSVAVPGHGREQYF.

This chain uses TRBV18 with TRBJ1-1, with D tentatively TRBD1 (6 bases). The CDR3 is 14 residues long. The V end lost 1 base, the J end lost 0 bases, and 6 bases lay between the germline ends. Germline CDR1 and CDR2: KGHSH and LQKENI. The CDR3 reads CASSPQGVNTEAFF. As DNA, the CDR3 is TGTGCCAGCTCACCACAGGGGGTGAACACTGAAGCTTTCTTT.

The chain carries TRBV7-8 and TRBJ2-2; D is possibly TRBD2 (5 bases). Trimming pared 11 bases from V and 4 bases from J, leaving 17 bases between. The CDR3 is 14 residues long. Germline V lookup: CDR1 SGHVS, CDR2 FQNEAQ. CDR3 sequence: CASRPAGFTGELFF. CDR3 DNA sequence: TGTGCCTCCCGACCGGCGGGTTTCACCGGGGAGCTGTTTTTT.

A note on this clone: The same CDR3 also results from other DNA sequences found in this sample. The rearrangement links TRBV5-5 to TRBJ1-1, with D maybe TRBD1 (5 bases). This CDR3 region has 13 residues. Looked up from germline, CDR1 is SGHKS and CDR2 is YYEKEE (reference sequence). The V end was cut by 1 base, the J end by 2 bases, with 6 bases between. The CDR3 is CASSLTGNTEAFF. The CDR3 DNA reads TGTGCCAGCAGCTTGACAGGCAACACTGAAGCTTTCTTT.

The chain links TRBV7-8 to TRBJ1-6; no clear D. CDR3 size: 11 residues. Trimming removed 1 base at V and 14 bases at J, with 6 bases between. Germline V lookup: CDR1 SGHVS, CDR2 FQNEAQ. CDR3 coding DNA: TGTGCCAGCAGCTTAGATCAGACCCTCCACTTT. Translation gives CASSLDQTLHF.

V gene TRBV3-1 (or the pseudogene TRBV3-2) combines with J gene TRBJ2-7; TRBD1 agrees at 8 bases. With V trimmed by 4 bases and J by 5 bases, 13 bases remained unmatched. This CDR3 is built from 16 residues. CDR1 and CDR2 from the germline V gene are LGHDT and YNNKEL (reference sequence). The DNA of the CDR3 is TGTGCCAGCAGCCTTTATGCGGGACAGGAGAGGAACGAGCAGTACTTC. This gives the protein CASSLYAGQERNEQYF.

The chain is built from TRBV30 and TRBJ1-3; D not resolved. Between the trimmed V and J ends, which lost 0 bases and 0 bases, there was a span of 12 bases. Germline CDR1 reads GTSNPN; CDR2 reads SVGIG (reference sequence). The CDR3 is made up of 16 amino acids. The CDR3 loop reads CAWSVQGGSSGNTIYF. Written as DNA, the CDR3 is TGTGCCTGGAGTGTACAAGGAGGGAGCTCTGGAAACACCATATATTTT. Supplemented by reference TRBV30 and TRBJ1-3, the full variable domain reads SQTIHQWPATLVQPVGSPLSLECTVEGTSNPNLYWYRQAAGRGLQLLFYSVGIGQISSEVPQNLSASRPQDRQFILSSKKLLLSDSGFYLCAWSVQGGSSGNTIYFGEGSWLTVV.

The chain combines TRBV2 with TRBJ2-5; 12 nucleotides align to TRBD2. This CDR3 is built from 17 residues. V gave up 3 bases and J gave up 4 bases; unmatched junction bases: 9. In germline, CDR1 is SNHLY, CDR2 FYNNEI. This CDR3 reads CASSDPLAGGPGETQYF. The CDR3 bases are TGTGCCAGCAGTGACCCACTAGCGGGGGGACCGGGAGAGACCCAGTACTTC.

This chain connects TRBV7-9 to TRBJ2-5; the match to TRBD2 covers 10 bases. The germline gives CDR1 SEHNR, CDR2 FQNEAQ (reference sequence). After removal of 4 bases from V and 1 base from J, the junction contained 0 bases not matched to a gene. The CDR3 length is 14 residues. CDR3 protein: CASSWTSGQETQYF. The CDR3 DNA reads as TGTGCCAGCAGCTGGACTAGCGGCCAAGAGACCCAGTACTTC.

The chain employs TRBV2 and TRBJ2-7; D is unclear. The CDR3 is 11 residues long. V lost 6 bases, J lost 3 bases, and 6 bases lay in between. Per the germline V gene, CDR1 is SNHLY and CDR2 is FYNNEI. DNA of the CDR3: TGTGCCAGCAGGTACGGCTACGAGCAGTACTTC. Protein product: CASRYGYEQYF.

This clone was picked up many times. V usage is TRBV6-2 or TRBV6-3 and J usage is TRBJ2-1, with D possibly TRBD1 on 5 matching bases. This CDR3 region has 15 residues. Germline CDR1 and CDR2: MNHEY and SVGEGT. Deletions cut 7 bases from V and 2 bases from J, with 15 bases between. The CDR3 nucleotides read TGTGCCAGCACCCCCCAGGGTACCCCCTACAATGAGCAGTTCTTC. This gives the protein CASTPQGTPYNEQFF.

J is TRBJ1-1 and V is TRBV11-3; D is possibly TRBD1 (5 bases). The V end lost 5 bases, the J end lost 7 bases, and 17 bases lay between the germline ends. Germline CDR1 SGHNT, CDR2 YENEEA. The length of the CDR3 is 14 residues. CDR3 sequence reads: CASSPLGGRFEAFF. In DNA, the CDR3 is TGTGCCAGCAGCCCCCTCGGGGGGAGATTTGAAGCTTTCTTT.

The J gene is TRBJ2-5, the V gene TRBV28; D is possibly TRBD2 (6 bases). The CDR3 length is 16 residues. The V gene's germline CDR1 is MDHEN and CDR2 SYDVKM. V was cut by 6 bases and J by 4 bases, with 21 bases left in between. The CDR3 protein is CASRSPGEPRGETQYF. CDR3 DNA: TGTGCCAGCAGGTCCCCGGGGGAGCCTAGGGGAGAGACCCAGTACTTC. The variable domain in full, completed from reference TRBV28 and TRBJ2-5, reads DVKVTQSSRYLVKRTGEKVFLECVQDMDHENMFWYRQDPGLGLRLIYFSYDVKMKEKGDIPEGYSVSREKKERFSLILESASTNQTSMYLCASRSPGEPRGETQYFGPGTRLLVL.

V is TRBV6-1 and J is TRBJ2-5, with 16 bases aligning to TRBD2. Germline CDR1 and CDR2: MNHNS and SASEGT. The CDR3 consists of 17 residues. The trim removed 3 bases at V and 5 bases at J, leaving 6 bases unmatched. The CDR3 nucleotides read TGTGCCAGCAGTGACCCGGGACTAGCGGGGGGGCGGGAGACCCAGTACTTC. Amino acids: CASSDPGLAGGRETQYF.

The rearrangement uses TRBV5-6 and TRBJ2-7; 10 bases align to TRBD1. The J segment lost 5 bases and the V segment lost 4 bases, leaving 15 bases of the junction unmatched. CDR3 length equals 17 residues. CDR1 is SGHDT and CDR2 is YYEEEE in the germline V gene. The CDR3 DNA sequence: TGTGCCAGCAGCCGTCGACAGGGGGCGTTCGGATTCGACGAGCAGTACTTC. Encoded protein: CASSRRQGAFGFDEQYF.

This sequence joins TRBV24-1 and TRBJ1-2, with D unclear. V lost 2 bases and J lost 2, with 20 bases in between. The germline gives CDR1 KGHDR, CDR2 SFDVKD. CDR3 length equals 18 residues. The CDR3 is CATSDSDRRRRENYGYTF. The CDR3 DNA reads as TGTGCCACCAGTGATTCCGACCGAAGACGGAGAGAAAACTATGGCTACACCTTC.

V is TRBV6-5 and J is TRBJ2-3; D ambiguous. Germline V gene lookup returns CDR1 MNHEY and CDR2 SVGAGI. The CDR3 has 15 residues. The V gene lost 0 bases and the J gene lost 0 bases, with 7 bases spanning the gap. CDR3 region: CASSYSQVSTDTQYF. CDR3 nucleotides: TGTGCCAGCAGTTACTCGCAGGTCAGCACAGATACGCAGTATTTT.

This clone was seen only a few times. V is TRBV30 and J is TRBJ2-7; D unresolved. The germline V and J ends were trimmed by 2 bases and 5 bases, with 7 bases remaining between them. The CDR3 has 11 residues. From germline, CDR1 is GTSNPN and CDR2 SVGIG (reference sequence). CDR3 sequence: CAWSTTDEQYF. CDR3 coding DNA: TGTGCCTGGAGTACCACAGACGAGCAGTACTTC.

This clone appeared a few times. The V gene is TRBV6-4, the J gene TRBJ1-6; no reliable D call. V lost 0 bases and J lost 2, with 8 bases in between. Looked up from germline, CDR1 is MRHNA and CDR2 is SNTAGT. The CDR3 sequence is 16 residues long. The CDR3 region is CASSDSAMAYNSPLHF. The CDR3 bases are TGTGCCAGCAGTGACTCCGCTATGGCCTATAATTCACCCCTCCACTTT.

The chain uses TRBV7-8 and TRBJ2-3; perhaps TRBD2 as D (5 bases). This CDR3 has 13 amino acids. Germline lookup yields CDR1 SGHVS and CDR2 FQNEAQ. Trimming removed 3 bases from V and 6 bases from J, with 10 bases in between. CDR3 amino acids: CASSFSGGDTQYF. Here the CDR3 DNA reads TGTGCCAGCAGCTTCTCAGGAGGTGATACGCAGTATTTT.

The V call is TRBV19, the J call TRBJ2-5; unclear D gene. CDR3 size: 15 residues. With 3 bases removed from V and 4 bases from J, the gap between germline ends came to 15 bases. Germline CDR1 reads LNHDA; CDR2 reads SQIVND (reference sequence). The CDR3 bases are TGTGCCAGTAGTATGTATGCAGGCGTGGGAGAGACCCAGTACTTC. The encoded protein is CASSMYAGVGETQYF.

V is TRBV18 and J is TRBJ1-4; no definite D call. V was clipped by 1 base and J by 6 bases, with 12 bases between them. The CDR3 contains 15 residues. CDR1 and CDR2 from the germline V gene are KGHSH and LQKENI. This CDR3 is CASSPRAGQDEKLFF. DNA of the CDR3: TGTGCCAGCTCACCACGGGCGGGCCAGGATGAAAAACTGTTTTTT.

The rearrangement links TRBV19 to TRBJ1-1; maybe TRBD1 (5 bases). This CDR3 has 12 residues. V dropped 7 bases and J dropped 4 bases, with 10 bases sitting between them. Germline assignment: CDR1 LNHDA and CDR2 SQIVND (reference sequence). CDR3 bases: TGTGCCAGTACCTGGGGGGTCACTGAAGCTTTCTTT. It yields the protein CASTWGVTEAFF.

The rearrangement links TRBV11-3 to TRBJ2-1; 13 bases match TRBD2. This CDR3 contains 17 residues. CDR1 and CDR2 (germline): SGHNT, YENEEA. Germline trimming cut 0 bases from V and 7 bases from J; bases unmatched to any gene: 6. CDR3 nucleotide sequence: TGTGCCAGCAGCTTAGAACTAGCGGGAGGGATCGTGAATGAGCAGTTCTTC. Its protein product is CASSLELAGGIVNEQFF.

This chain links TRBV5-1 with TRBJ2-1, with a possible D match to TRBD1 (7 bases). This CDR3 comprises 15 residues. CDR1 and CDR2 (germline): SGHRS, YFSETQ. Trimming removed 3 bases from V and 4 bases from J, with 14 bases in between. DNA of the CDR3: TGCGCCAGCAGCTCGAACAGGGGACTTTACAATGAGCAGTTCTTC. This gives the protein CASSSNRGLYNEQFF.

The chain combines TRBV7-3 with TRBJ1-2, with a weak D call TRBD1 (5 bases). The CDR3 runs 13 residues. Trimming removed 0 bases at V and 7 bases at J, with 9 bases between. Germline assignment: CDR1 SGHTA and CDR2 FQGTGA. The CDR3 loop reads CASSLTREGGYTF. The CDR3 nucleotides read TGTGCCAGCAGCTTAACCAGGGAGGGTGGCTACACCTTC.

This sequence joins TRBV5-1 and TRBJ2-4; TRBD2 matches at 9 bases. There are 17 residues in the CDR3. CDR1 is SGHRS and CDR2 is YFSETQ in the germline V gene. V dropped 0 bases and J dropped 1; count of bases not matched to a gene: 5. The CDR3 coding sequence is TGCGCCAGCAGCTTGGTTTTAGCGGGAGAGGCCAAAAACATTCAGTACTTC. This sequence encodes CASSLVLAGEAKNIQYF.